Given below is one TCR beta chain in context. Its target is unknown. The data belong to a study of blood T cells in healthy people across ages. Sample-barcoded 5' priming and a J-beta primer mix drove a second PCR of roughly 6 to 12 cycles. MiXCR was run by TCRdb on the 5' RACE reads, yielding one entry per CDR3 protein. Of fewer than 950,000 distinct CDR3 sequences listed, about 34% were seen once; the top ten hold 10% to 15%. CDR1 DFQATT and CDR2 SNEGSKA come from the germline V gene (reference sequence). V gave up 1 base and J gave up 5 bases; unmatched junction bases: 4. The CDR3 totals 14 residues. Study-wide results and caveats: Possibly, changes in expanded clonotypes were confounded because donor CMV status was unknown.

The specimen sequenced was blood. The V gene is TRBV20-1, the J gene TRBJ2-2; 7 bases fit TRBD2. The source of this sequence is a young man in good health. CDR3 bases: TGCAGTGCTAGAGGTTCGCGGGGGACCGGGGAGCTGTTTTTT. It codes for CSARGSRGTGELFF.